These 31 T cell receptor beta chains originate from one sample sequenced in a study of T cells in tuberculosis. The protocol was immunoSEQ multiplex PCR, while the TCRdb copy is restricted to in-frame clones and leaves out a portion. The repertoire has some 29,000 clones, around 87% of them found once; the top ten carry roughly 6.1%. The sample was PBMCs. Receptors originate from a donor aged 10-29 years with latent tuberculosis or without tuberculosis infection.

This clone was seen only once. V gene TRBV7-9 combines with J gene TRBJ2-3, with 13 bases that match TRBD2. V trimming: 4 bases; J trimming: 1 base; junction bases outside the gene matches: 2. The CDR3 has 16 residues. From germline, CDR1 is SEHNR and CDR2 FQNEAQ (reference sequence). CDR3 loop: CASSSTSGGGTDTQYF. The CDR3 DNA reads as TGTGCCAGCAGCTCTACTAGCGGGGGGGGCACAGATACGCAGTATTTT. The full variable domain, with the rest looked up from reference TRBV7-9 and TRBJ2-3, is DTGVSQNPRHKITKRGQNVTFRCDPISEHNRLYWYRQTLGQGPEFLTYFQNEAQLEKSRLLSDRFSAERPKGSFSTLEIQRTEQGDSAMYLCASSSTSGGGTDTQYFGPGTRLTVL.

The V call is TRBV7-9, the J call TRBJ2-3, with 16 bases that match TRBD2. CDR1 and CDR2 (germline): SEHNR, FQNEAQ (reference sequence). This CDR3 has 17 amino acids. V gave up 4 bases and J gave up 6 bases; unmatched junction bases: 7. The CDR3 nucleotides are TGTGCCAGCAGCTCCCAGGGACTAGCGGGGGGGCTGGATACGCAGTATTTT. This gives the protein CASSSQGLAGGLDTQYF.

This chain uses TRBV28 with TRBJ2-7; D gene unclear. Germline CDR1 reads MDHEN; CDR2 reads SYDVKM. The CDR3 is 11 residues long. V was cut by 3 bases and J by 7 bases, with 7 bases left in between. The CDR3 nucleotides read TGTGCCAGCAGTTTCGAGAGAGAGCAGTACTTC. This gives the protein CASSFEREQYF.

The chain combines TRBV27 with TRBJ2-7; 7 bases agree with TRBD1. The CDR3 is made up of 14 amino acids. Per the germline V gene, CDR1 is MNHEY and CDR2 is SMNVEV (reference sequence). V lost 5 bases to trimming and J lost 0 bases; unmatched junction nucleotides: 4. The DNA of the CDR3 is TGTGCCAGCAGTCAGGGACAGTACTCCTACGAGCAGTACTTC. This encodes CASSQGQYSYEQYF.

This chain connects TRBV29-1 to TRBJ1-1, with TRBD1 as a possible D gene (5 bases). The CDR3 is 15 amino acids. Trimming removed 4 bases from V and 8 bases from J, with 23 bases in between. CDR1 is SQVTM and CDR2 is ANQGSEA in the germline V gene. This CDR3 is CSVVGDRSYGGEAFF. For the CDR3, the DNA is TGCAGCGTTGTTGGAGACAGAAGCTACGGGGGAGAAGCTTTCTTT.

This clone has a handful of counts. The chain employs TRBV19 and TRBJ1-2, with unresolved D. V lost 7 bases, J lost 4 bases, and 10 bases lay in between. The CDR3 length is 12 residues. Germline lookup yields CDR1 LNHDA and CDR2 SQIVND (reference sequence). The CDR3 is CASIGGSYGYTF. CDR3 DNA sequence: TGTGCCAGTATTGGCGGCAGCTATGGCTACACCTTC.

This chain joins TRBV7-9 and TRBJ1-5; D unclear. The germline V gene encodes CDR1 SEHNR and CDR2 FQNEAQ (reference sequence). Between the trimmed V and J ends, which lost 3 bases and 5 bases, there was a span of 11 bases. The CDR3 length is 14 residues. The DNA of the CDR3 is TGTGCCAGCAGCTTTGGCTTAGCGGATCAGCCCCAGCATTTT. Translating gives CASSFGLADQPQHF.

This chain uses TRBV4-1 with TRBJ2-7, with 9 bases matching TRBD1. Unmatched junction bases numbered 5, after V lost 4 bases and J lost 4 bases. The length of the CDR3 is 14 residues. Germline V gene lookup returns CDR1 MGHRA and CDR2 YSYEKL. DNA of the CDR3: TGCGCCAGCAGCCCCGGACAGGGGAGATACGAGCAGTACTTC. Its translation is CASSPGQGRYEQYF.

The chain is built from TRBV6-5 and TRBJ1-2; D unclear. The ends were cut back, 2 bases at V and 4 bases at J, with 5 bases in the middle. The germline V gene has CDR1 MNHEY and CDR2 SVGAGI. The CDR3 is made up of 12 amino acids. The CDR3 nucleotides are TGTGCCAGCAGTTACCCGGTCTATGGCTACACCTTC. It yields the protein CASSYPVYGYTF.

Points on this clone: Other DNA variants within this sample encode the same CDR3. The V call is TRBV6-5, the J call TRBJ2-7, with 7 bases that match TRBD1. V lost 0 bases to trimming and J lost 2 bases; unmatched junction nucleotides: 1. This CDR3 is built from 14 residues. Germline assignment: CDR1 MNHEY and CDR2 SVGAGI. The CDR3 region is CASSYSTGTYEQYF. The CDR3 coding sequence is TGTGCCAGCAGTTACTCGACAGGGACCTACGAGCAGTACTTC.

The chain carries TRBV6-6 and TRBJ1-5; D is unclear. The CDR3 is 15 amino acids. Germline CDR1 is MNHNY and CDR2 is SVGAGI (reference sequence). The V end lost 6 bases, the J end lost 4 bases, and 16 bases lay between the germline ends. This CDR3 reads CASRREVKPNQPQHF. CDR3 DNA sequence: TGTGCCAGCAGGAGGGAGGTGAAACCAAATCAGCCCCAGCATTTT.

The chain uses TRBV4-1 and TRBJ2-7; TRBD2 agrees at 11 bases. Germline CDR1 MGHRA, CDR2 YSYEKL. CDR3 length: 15 residues. V dropped 2 bases and J dropped 7; count of bases not matched to a gene: 7. This chain's CDR3 is CASSQPTSGESEQYF. The CDR3 bases are TGCGCCAGCAGCCAACCGACTAGCGGGGAGAGTGAGCAGTACTTC.

Points on this clone: One end of the junction fails to match germline, which may point to a read error. The chain uses TRBV28 and TRBJ2-1; TRBD2 matches at 16 bases. The CDR3 sequence is 18 residues long. Per germline, CDR1 MDHEN and CDR2 SYDVKM. The CDR3 loop reads CASSLSGLAGGLYSEQFF. CDR3 coding DNA: TGTGCCAGCAGTTTATCGGGACTAGCGGGGGGGCTCTACAGTGAGCAGTTCTTC.

The chain couples TRBV7-2 to TRBJ2-3; TRBD1 matches at 12 bases. CDR3 length equals 18 residues. V lost 6 bases to trimming and J lost 1 base; unmatched junction nucleotides: 11. Per the germline V gene, CDR1 is SGHTA and CDR2 is FQGNSA. In nucleotides, the CDR3 is TGTGCCAGCAGTCTACGGGACAGGGGGCGGAGTGGCACAGATACGCAGTATTTT. This encodes CASSLRDRGRSGTDTQYF.

This chain connects TRBV28 to TRBJ1-1; no firm D call. V was pared by 8 bases and J by 10 bases, with 14 bases between. The CDR3 length is 11 residues. Germline-derived CDR1 and CDR2 are MDHEN and SYDVKM. For the CDR3, the DNA is TGTGCCAGCGTGACCCCTCGGGGAGCTTTCTTT. Amino acid sequence: CASVTPRGAFF.

The chain links TRBV4-3 to TRBJ1-2; D is ambiguous. There are 14 residues in the CDR3. V lost 0 bases and J lost 4, with 9 bases in between. The germline CDR1 and CDR2 sequences are LGHNA and YSLEER. The CDR3 is CASSQDRNSYGYTF. The CDR3 DNA sequence: TGCGCCAGCAGCCAAGATCGGAACAGCTATGGCTACACCTTC.

V and J are TRBV2 and TRBJ2-7; 14 bases line up with TRBD2. This CDR3 is built from 18 residues. The ends lost 4 bases at V and 0 bases at J; junction bases unmatched: 8. Germline V gives CDR1 SNHLY, CDR2 FYNNEI. The CDR3, as DNA: TGTGCCAGCAGTGCCGGACTAGCGGGGGGTCCGAGCTCCTACGAGCAGTACTTC. As protein: CASSAGLAGGPSSYEQYF.

This sequence joins TRBV15 and TRBJ2-2; 7 bases are shared with TRBD1. The CDR3 is 15 residues long. V lost 6 bases, J lost 7 bases, and 11 bases stayed unmatched. CDR1 and CDR2 from the germline V gene are LNHNV and YYDKDF (reference sequence). CDR3 coding DNA: TGTGCCACCAGTCAGACGAGCAGGGGGATCGGGGAGCTGTTTTTT. It translates to CATSQTSRGIGELFF.

This clone has only a few counts. This rearrangement joins TRBV5-4 to TRBJ2-7; perhaps TRBD2 as D (6 bases). Germline-derived CDR1 and CDR2 are SGHNT and YYREEE (reference sequence). The CDR3 totals 14 residues. V lost 1 base and J 3 bases, leaving 11 bases between the germline ends. The CDR3 here is CASSLSEGGYEQYF. DNA of the CDR3: TGTGCCAGCAGCTTGTCGGAGGGAGGCTACGAGCAGTACTTC.

CDR3 in amino acids: CASSYAKGADTQYF. CDR3 in DNA: TGTGCCAGCAGTTACGCGAAGGGGGCAGATACGCAGTATTTT. The chain combines TRBV6-5 with TRBJ2-3; D perhaps matches TRBD1 (6 bases). The CDR3 totals 14 residues. Looked up from germline, CDR1 is MNHEY and CDR2 is SVGAGI. Trimming removed 2 bases at V and 4 bases at J, with 10 bases between.

J is TRBJ1-2 and V is TRBV6-1, with 9 bases fitting TRBD1. The CDR3 has 14 amino acids. The V and J ends lost 4 bases and 6 bases, in that order; junction bases with no gene match: 6. Germline CDR1 reads MNHNS; CDR2 reads SASEGT. CDR3 DNA sequence: TGTGCCAGCAGTGGACAGGGGGGTTTAGATGGCTACACCTTC. Protein: CASSGQGGLDGYTF.

V and J are TRBV18 and TRBJ1-1; D possibly corresponds to TRBD1 (5 bases). The CDR3 runs 14 residues. In germline, CDR1 is KGHSH, CDR2 LQKENI. V gave up 2 bases and J gave up 1 base, with 8 bases separating them. The CDR3 reads CASSPVGQNTEAFF. CDR3 coding DNA: TGTGCCAGCTCACCAGTGGGGCAGAACACTGAAGCTTTCTTT. Variable domain in full (rest from reference TRBV18 and TRBJ1-1): NAGVMQNPRHLVRRRGQEARLRCSPMKGHSHVYWYRQLPEEGLKFMVYLQKENIIDESGMPKERFSAEFPKEGPSILRIQQVVRGDSAAYFCASSPVGQNTEAFFGQGTRLTVV.

The chain recombines TRBV27 with TRBJ1-1; no reliable D call. Germline lookup yields CDR1 MNHEY and CDR2 SMNVEV (reference sequence). The CDR3 has 13 residues. Trimming removed 3 bases from V and 1 base from J, with 6 bases in between. The CDR3 reads CASSLTTNTEAFF. The CDR3 coding sequence is TGTGCCAGCAGTTTGACTACGAACACTGAAGCTTTCTTT.

The chain uses TRBV6-1 and TRBJ2-5; maybe TRBD2 (6 bases). The germline V gene encodes CDR1 MNHNS and CDR2 SASEGT. V lost 6 bases and J lost 5, with 13 bases in between. CDR3 size: 13 residues. This chain's CDR3 is CASRRDLAETQYF. CDR3 nucleotides: TGTGCCAGCAGAAGGGACTTAGCGGAGACCCAGTACTTC.

This rearrangement joins TRBV28 to TRBJ2-1; D possibly corresponds to TRBD2 (6 bases). The CDR3 length is 14 residues. V lost 8 bases and J 7 bases, leaving 18 bases between the germline ends. Germline V lookup: CDR1 MDHEN, CDR2 SYDVKM. CDR3 sequence: CASLGTLATNEQFF. For the CDR3, the DNA is TGTGCCAGCCTCGGGACTTTAGCGACTAATGAGCAGTTCTTC.

The chain combines TRBV10-3 with TRBJ2-7; possibly TRBD2 for D (5 bases). This CDR3 has 13 residues. Germline V gene sequence: CDR1 ENHRY, CDR2 SYGVKD. The V end lost 8 bases, the J end lost 3 bases, and 14 bases lay between the germline ends. The CDR3 here is CAIQDSNLYEQYF. In DNA form, the CDR3 reads TGTGCCATCCAGGACTCAAACCTCTACGAGCAGTACTTC.

The chain uses TRBV6-4 and TRBJ1-1, with 9 positions matching TRBD1. Trimming cost V 6 bases and J 1 base; bases outside gene matches: 3. The CDR3 is 14 residues long. Germline V gene data show CDR1 as MRHNA and CDR2 as SNTAGT. CDR3 nucleotide sequence: TGTGCCAGCAGCCCGGGACAGGGGAACACTGAAGCTTTCTTT. It yields the protein CASSPGQGNTEAFF.

The V and J genes are TRBV7-6 and TRBJ1-6, with D unclear. The CDR3 runs to 15 residues. Germline CDR1 reads SGHVS; CDR2 reads FNYEAQ. Trimming stripped 2 bases from V and 10 bases from J, with 15 bases between. The CDR3 region is CASSLLEAARSPLHF. Here the CDR3 DNA reads TGTGCCAGCAGCTTACTGGAGGCCGCCAGGTCACCCCTCCACTTT.

The chain employs TRBV28 and TRBJ2-1, with D unresolved. Trimming stripped 5 bases from V and 8 bases from J, with 13 bases between. This CDR3 is built from 13 residues. Germline V gene sequence: CDR1 MDHEN, CDR2 SYDVKM. The CDR3 sequence is CASSPAESYEQFF. The CDR3 DNA follows: TGTGCCAGCAGTCCTGCCGAGAGCTATGAGCAGTTCTTC. The variable domain in full, with the rest retrieved from reference TRBV28 and TRBJ2-1, is DVKVTQSSRYLVKRTGEKVFLECVQDMDHENMFWYRQDPGLGLRLIYFSYDVKMKEKGDIPEGYSVSREKKERFSLILESASTNQTSMYLCASSPAESYEQFFGPGTRLTVL.

J is TRBJ2-7 and V is TRBV28, with no clear D. Germline V CDR1 and CDR2: MDHEN, SYDVKM. Trimming took off 2 bases at V and 8 bases at J, with 10 bases between the two ends. The CDR3 contains 12 residues. The CDR3 region has the DNA TGTGCCAGCAGTTTAGGGTCACAGCAGCAGTACTTC. This gives the protein CASSLGSQQQYF.

This sequence joins TRBV19 and TRBJ2-2, with D possibly matching TRBD1 (6 bases). CDR3 size: 14 residues. Germline-derived CDR1 and CDR2 are LNHDA and SQIVND (reference sequence). The V and J ends lost 5 bases and 7 bases respectively, with 14 bases between them. As DNA, the CDR3 is TGTGCCAGTAGTCAGCAGGGGATGAACGGGGAGCTGTTTTTT. Protein sequence: CASSQQGMNGELFF.